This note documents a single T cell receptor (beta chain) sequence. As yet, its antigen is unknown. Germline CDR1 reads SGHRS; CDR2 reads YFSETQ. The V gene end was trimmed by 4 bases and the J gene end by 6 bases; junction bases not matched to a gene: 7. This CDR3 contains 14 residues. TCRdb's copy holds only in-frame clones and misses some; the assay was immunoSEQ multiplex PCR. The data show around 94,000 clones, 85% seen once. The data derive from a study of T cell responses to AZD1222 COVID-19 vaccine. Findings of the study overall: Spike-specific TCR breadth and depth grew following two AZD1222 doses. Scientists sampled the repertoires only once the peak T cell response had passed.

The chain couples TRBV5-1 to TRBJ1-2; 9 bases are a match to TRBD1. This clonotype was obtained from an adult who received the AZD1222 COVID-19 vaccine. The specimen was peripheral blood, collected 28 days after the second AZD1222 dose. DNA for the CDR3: TGCGCCAGCAGCGACACAGGGGGCCCTCATGGCTACACCTTC. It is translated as CASSDTGGPHGYTF.